This T cell receptor (beta chain) was identified during a study of blood T cells in healthy people across ages. To note about this clonotype: What it binds is not known.

Donor samples were obtained from healthy Caucasian individuals from Russia, aged about 6 to 90. The CDR3 covers 18 residues. V dropped 6 bases and J dropped 8; count of bases not matched to a gene: 15. Germline CDR1 reads MNHNS; CDR2 reads SASEGT. For the second PCR, which ran for about 7 to 12 cycles, a sample-barcoded 5' primer and a J-beta primer mix were used. MiXCR, run by TCRdb on the 5' RACE reads, gives a single entry per CDR3 protein. The sample has more than 550,000 distinct CDR3 sequences; 22% are singletons. Study outcomes and limitations: Age brought a roughly linear fall in TCR beta diversity measured per million T cells.

Material for sequencing was blood. The clonotype was recovered from a man in his sixties or seventies in good health. This chain uses TRBV6-1 with TRBJ2-1; the match to TRBD2 covers 14 bases. The CDR3: CASRTGTSGSGVWDEQFF. The CDR3 nucleotides are TGTGCCAGCAGGACCGGGACTAGCGGGAGCGGGGTTTGGGATGAGCAGTTCTTC.